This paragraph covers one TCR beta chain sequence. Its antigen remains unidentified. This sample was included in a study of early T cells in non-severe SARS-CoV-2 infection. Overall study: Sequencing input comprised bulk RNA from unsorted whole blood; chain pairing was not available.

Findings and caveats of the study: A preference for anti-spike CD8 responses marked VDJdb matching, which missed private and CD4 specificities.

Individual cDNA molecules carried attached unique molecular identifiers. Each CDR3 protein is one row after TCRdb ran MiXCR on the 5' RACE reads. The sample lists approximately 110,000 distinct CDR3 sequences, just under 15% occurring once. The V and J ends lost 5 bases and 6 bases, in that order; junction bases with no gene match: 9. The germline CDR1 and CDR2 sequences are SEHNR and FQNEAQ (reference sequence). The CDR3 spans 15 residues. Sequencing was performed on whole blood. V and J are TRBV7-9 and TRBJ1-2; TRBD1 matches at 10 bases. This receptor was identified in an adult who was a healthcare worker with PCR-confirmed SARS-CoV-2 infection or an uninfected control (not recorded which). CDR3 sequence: CASSQAGQGRDGYTF. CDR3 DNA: TGTGCCAGCAGCCAGGCGGGACAGGGGAGGGATGGCTACACCTTC.